This record looks at one TCR beta chain sequence and its context. The antigen remains unidentified. Investigators took adjacent lung free of atypia at least 2 cm from the tumor margin. Generated by immunoSEQ multiplex PCR, the TCRdb table keeps only in-frame clones and is missing some. The profile shows some 1,400 clones, less than 25% of them singletons. The CDR3 loop spans 17 amino acids. Looked up from germline, CDR1 is MNHGY and CDR2 is SAAAGT. The V segment lost 7 bases and the J segment 4 bases; nucleotides outside the gene matches: 13. The sample is drawn from a study of T cells in localized non-small cell lung cancer. Notes on the study in general: Owing to sequencing of a solitary tumor region, heterogeneity cannot be discounted.

The rearrangement joins TRBV6-8 to TRBJ1-2; TRBD1 aligns across 12 bases. This specimen consisted of normal lung tissue next to the tumor, obtained before any cancer treatment. The sequence came from a male donor aged 60 or over with stage I squamous cell lung carcinoma. CDR3 DNA sequence: TGTGCCAGCATCACCGGGACAGGGGGCAACGGGGTCTATGGCTACACCTTC. Translation gives CASITGTGGNGVYGYTF.